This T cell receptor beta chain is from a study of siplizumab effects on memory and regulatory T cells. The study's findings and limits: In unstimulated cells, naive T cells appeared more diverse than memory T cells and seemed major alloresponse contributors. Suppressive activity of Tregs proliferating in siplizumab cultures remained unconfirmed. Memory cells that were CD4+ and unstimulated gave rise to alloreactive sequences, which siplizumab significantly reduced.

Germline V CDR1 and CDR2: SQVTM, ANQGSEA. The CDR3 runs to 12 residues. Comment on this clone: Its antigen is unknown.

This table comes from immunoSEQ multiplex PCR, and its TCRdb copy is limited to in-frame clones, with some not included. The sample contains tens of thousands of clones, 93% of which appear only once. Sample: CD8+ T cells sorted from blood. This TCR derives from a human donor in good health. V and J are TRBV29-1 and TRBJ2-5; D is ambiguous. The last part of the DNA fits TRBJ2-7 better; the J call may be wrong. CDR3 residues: CAVEKNSYEQYF. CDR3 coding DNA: TGCGCCGTAGAGAAGAACTCCTACGAGCAGTACTTC.